The clone carrying this T cell receptor (beta chain) showed up many times. What it recognizes is unknown. The data belong to a study of regulatory T cells in long-lasting Graves disease. As for the study in general: Newly diagnosed Graves' patients had taken antithyroid drugs under 3 months. Study-level points and caveats: Those with persistent disease had in common more public clonotypes (fewer than 3,000) than new patients (approximately 990).

The sample's time point: newly diagnosed GD, antithyroid drugs for less than 3 months. From PBMCs, RNA was extracted and then used to make the TCR library. J lost 10 bases, V lost 3 bases, and 4 bases had no gene match. The CDR3 covers 15 residues. Germline V lookup: CDR1 LNHNV, CDR2 YYDKDF (reference sequence). The TCR beta library used iRepertoire HTBI primers with Arm-PCR amplification of CDR3. As originally analysed: Identification across samples found 62 TRBV and some 15 TRBJ segments. TCRdb processed the multiplex PCR reads anew with MiXCR; each CDR3 protein has one entry. What appears here as the V and J calls and clone size reflects TCRdb's work, not the paper's. The table shows under 300,000 distinct CDR3 sequences, with about 16% occurring only once.

This clonotype was obtained from a female donor with Graves disease. The specimen comprised peripheral blood mononuclear cells (PBMCs), sampled at new diagnosis, from a patient treated with antithyroid drugs. The chain combines TRBV15 with TRBJ2-1; 15 bases match TRBD2. CDR3 in amino acids: CATSSGTSGRWEQFF. The DNA of the CDR3 is TGTGCCACCAGCAGCGGGACTAGCGGGAGGTGGGAGCAGTTCTTC.